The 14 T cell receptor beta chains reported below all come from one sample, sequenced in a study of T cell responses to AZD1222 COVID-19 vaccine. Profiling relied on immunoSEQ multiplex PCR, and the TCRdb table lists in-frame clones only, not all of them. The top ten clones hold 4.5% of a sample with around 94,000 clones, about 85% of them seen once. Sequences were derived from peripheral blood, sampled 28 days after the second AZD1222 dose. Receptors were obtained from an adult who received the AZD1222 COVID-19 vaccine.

In DNA form, the CDR3 reads TGTGCCAGCAGCCGAAATCAGGGGGCATGGACTGAAGCTTTCTTT. Amino acids: CASSRNQGAWTEAFF. The V gene is TRBV7-9, the J gene TRBJ1-1; 8 bases match TRBD1. The CDR3 is 15 amino acids. CDR1 SEHNR and CDR2 FQNEAQ come from the germline V gene (reference sequence). V dropped 5 bases and J dropped 5; count of bases not matched to a gene: 10.

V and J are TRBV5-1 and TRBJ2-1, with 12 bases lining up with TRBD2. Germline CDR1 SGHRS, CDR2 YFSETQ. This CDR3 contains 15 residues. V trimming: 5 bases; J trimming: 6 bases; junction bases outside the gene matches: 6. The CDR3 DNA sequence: TGCGCCAGCAGGGCTAGCGGGGGGGAACTCAATGAGCAGTTCTTC. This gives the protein CASRASGGELNEQFF. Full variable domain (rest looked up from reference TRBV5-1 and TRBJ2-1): KAGVTQTPRYLIKTRGQQVTLSCSPISGHRSVSWYQQTPGQGLQFLFEYFSETQRNKGNFPGRFSGRQFSNSRSEMNVSTLELGDSALYLCASRASGGELNEQFFGPGTRLTVL.

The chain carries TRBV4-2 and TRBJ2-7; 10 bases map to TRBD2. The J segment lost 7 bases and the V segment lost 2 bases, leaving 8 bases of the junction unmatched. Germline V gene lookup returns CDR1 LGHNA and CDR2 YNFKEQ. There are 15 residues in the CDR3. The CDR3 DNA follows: TGTGCCAGCAGCCAACTAGGACTAGCGGTGAGGGAGCAGTACTTC. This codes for CASSQLGLAVREQYF.

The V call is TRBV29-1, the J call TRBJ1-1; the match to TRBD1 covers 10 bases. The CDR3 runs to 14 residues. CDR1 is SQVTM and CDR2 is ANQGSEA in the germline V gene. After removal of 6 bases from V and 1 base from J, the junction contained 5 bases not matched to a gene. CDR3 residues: CSVHWTGGNTEAFF. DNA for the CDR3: TGCAGCGTCCACTGGACAGGGGGGAACACTGAAGCTTTCTTT.

As DNA, the CDR3 is TGTGCCCTCGAGGGAGGGACTAGCGGGGAGGAGGAGCAGTTCTTC. Translated: CALEGGTSGEEEQFF. The rearrangement joins TRBV6-6 to TRBJ2-1; TRBD2 matches 13 bases. The CDR3 totals 15 residues. Germline V gives CDR1 MNHNY, CDR2 SVGAGI (reference sequence). V lost 11 bases, J lost 10 bases, and 14 bases stayed unmatched.

In DNA, the CDR3 is TGTGCCAGCAGTAAGGGAATGGCGGGCACCGGGGAGCTGTTTTTT. It is translated as CASSKGMAGTGELFF. The chain joins TRBV2 to TRBJ2-2; possibly TRBD2 for D (5 bases). CDR1 is SNHLY and CDR2 is FYNNEI in the germline V gene. Deletions cut 5 bases from V and 4 bases from J, with 14 bases between. CDR3 length: 15 amino acids.

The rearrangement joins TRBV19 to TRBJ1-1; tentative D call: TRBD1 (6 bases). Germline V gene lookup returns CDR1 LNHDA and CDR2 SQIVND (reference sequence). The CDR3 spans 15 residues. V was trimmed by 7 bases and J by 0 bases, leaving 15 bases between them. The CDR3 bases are TGTGCCAGTAAATCGGGGACACATATGAACACTGAAGCTTTCTTT. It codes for CASKSGTHMNTEAFF.

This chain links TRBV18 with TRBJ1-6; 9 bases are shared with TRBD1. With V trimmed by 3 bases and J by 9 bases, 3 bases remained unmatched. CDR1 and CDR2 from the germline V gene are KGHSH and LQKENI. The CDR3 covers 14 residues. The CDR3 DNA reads TGTGCCAGCTCACCGGGACAGGGTTTTTCACCCCTCCACTTT. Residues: CASSPGQGFSPLHF.

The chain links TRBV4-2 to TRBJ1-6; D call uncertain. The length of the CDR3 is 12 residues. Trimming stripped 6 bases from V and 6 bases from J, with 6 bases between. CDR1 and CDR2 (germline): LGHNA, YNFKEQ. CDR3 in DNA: TGTGCCAGCAGGGCCATTAATTCACCCCTCCACTTT. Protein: CASRAINSPLHF.

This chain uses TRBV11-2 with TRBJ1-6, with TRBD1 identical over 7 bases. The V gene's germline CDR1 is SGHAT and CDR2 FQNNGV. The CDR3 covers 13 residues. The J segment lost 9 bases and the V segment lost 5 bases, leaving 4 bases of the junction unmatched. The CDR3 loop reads CASSPRQGSPLHF. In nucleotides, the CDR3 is TGTGCCAGCAGCCCCCGACAGGGTTCACCCCTCCACTTT.

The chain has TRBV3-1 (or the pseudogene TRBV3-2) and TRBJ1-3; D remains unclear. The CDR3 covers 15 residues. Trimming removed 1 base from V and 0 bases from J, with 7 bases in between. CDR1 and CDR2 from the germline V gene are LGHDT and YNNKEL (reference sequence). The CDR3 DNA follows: TGTGCCAGCAGCCAAGGCAGCCGCTCTGGAAACACCATATATTTT. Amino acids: CASSQGSRSGNTIYF.

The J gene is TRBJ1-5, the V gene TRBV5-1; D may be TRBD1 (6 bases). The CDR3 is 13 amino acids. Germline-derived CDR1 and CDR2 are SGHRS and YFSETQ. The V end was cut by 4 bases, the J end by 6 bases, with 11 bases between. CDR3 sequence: CASSPDRSQPQHF. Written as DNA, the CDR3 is TGCGCCAGCAGCCCCGACAGGTCTCAGCCCCAGCATTTT.

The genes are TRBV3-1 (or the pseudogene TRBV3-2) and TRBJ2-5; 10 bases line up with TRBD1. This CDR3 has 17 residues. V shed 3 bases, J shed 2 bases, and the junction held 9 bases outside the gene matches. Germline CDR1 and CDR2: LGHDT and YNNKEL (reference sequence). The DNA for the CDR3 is TGTGCCAGCAGCCACCGCCTGGGGGACAGGGGACAAGAGACCCAGTACTTC. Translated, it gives CASSHRLGDRGQETQYF.

DNA of the CDR3: TGTGCCAGCAAGGCTATCTATGGCTACACCTTC. It translates to CASKAIYGYTF. This chain uses TRBV2 with TRBJ1-2; D unresolved. Germline lookup yields CDR1 SNHLY and CDR2 FYNNEI. The CDR3 loop spans 11 amino acids. The V end was cut by 7 bases, the J end by 4 bases, with 7 bases between.